The 12 T cell receptor beta chains in this list originate from one sample, sequenced in a study of glioma-infiltrating T cells after dendritic cell vaccination. The time point here: after dendritic cell vaccination, including at tumor progression/relapse. Sequencing was performed with immunoSEQ multiplex PCR; in TCRdb, only in-frame clones are kept and a portion is missing. This table holds 100,000 or so clones, 90% found once. Here the sequenced sample was blood, taken after dendritic cell vaccination. These receptors all come from a human donor with glioblastoma.

The chain links TRBV5-1 to TRBJ2-5; D perhaps matches TRBD1 (6 bases). Trimming removed 2 bases from V and 5 bases from J, with 13 bases in between. Germline CDR1 SGHRS, CDR2 YFSETQ. The CDR3 runs 14 residues. CDR3 in DNA: TGCGCCAGCAGCTTACAGGGTCCCCCTGAGACCCAGTACTTC. Amino acids: CASSLQGPPETQYF.

The chain has TRBV5-8 and TRBJ2-1; no clear D. Trimming shortened V by 5 bases and J by 7 bases, and 16 bases separated the two germline ends. Germline values: CDR1 SGHTS, CDR2 YDEGEE. This CDR3 contains 14 residues. CDR3 bases: TGTGCCAGCAGTCTAGGAGTCGCGATGAATGAGCAGTTCTTC. It yields the protein CASSLGVAMNEQFF.

The DNA for the CDR3 is TGCGCCAGCAGCCCGACAGGGCTTGGAACCGGGGAGCTGTTTTTT. Translating it yields CASSPTGLGTGELFF. The V call is TRBV5-1, the J call TRBJ2-2, with 7 bases lining up with TRBD1. CDR1 and CDR2 from the germline V gene are SGHRS and YFSETQ. After removal of 4 bases from V and 5 bases from J, the junction contained 8 bases not matched to a gene. This CDR3 has 15 amino acids.

This rearrangement joins TRBV4-1 to TRBJ2-7; 8 positions match TRBD2. This CDR3 comprises 15 residues. Looked up from germline, CDR1 is MGHRA and CDR2 is YSYEKL. Trimming cost V 2 bases and J 6 bases; bases outside gene matches: 9. CDR3 sequence: CASSQIPAGEGEQYF. As DNA, the CDR3 is TGCGCCAGCAGCCAAATTCCAGCGGGAGAGGGCGAGCAGTACTTC.

The V gene is TRBV6-5, the J gene TRBJ1-2, with a possible D match to TRBD1 (6 bases). Looked up from germline, CDR1 is MNHEY and CDR2 is SVGAGI. Trimming left V 6 bases short and J 4 bases short, with 12 bases between. The CDR3 is made up of 13 amino acids. The CDR3 is CASSLQGSYGYTF. The CDR3 nucleotides are TGTGCCAGCAGCCTACAGGGCAGCTATGGCTACACCTTC.

The chain recombines TRBV7-2 with TRBJ1-5; D call uncertain. V lost 1 base and J 2 bases, leaving 9 bases between the germline ends. This CDR3 comprises 15 residues. Per germline, CDR1 SGHTA and CDR2 FQGNSA. This CDR3 is CASSLVLAGNQPQHF. CDR3 coding DNA: TGTGCCAGCAGCTTAGTTTTGGCGGGCAATCAGCCCCAGCATTTT.

DNA of the CDR3: TGTGCCAGCAGGCAGGGTATGGACACTGAAGCTTTCTTT. Protein: CASRQGMDTEAFF. The chain has TRBV25-1 and TRBJ1-1; a weak D match, TRBD1 (5 bases). Trimming took 6 bases from V and 3 from J, leaving 11 bases between them. Germline loops: CDR1 MGHDK, CDR2 SYGVNS. This CDR3 is 13 amino acids long.

The rearrangement joins TRBV2 to TRBJ1-1; D is undetermined. The CDR3 length is 13 residues. Germline values: CDR1 SNHLY, CDR2 FYNNEI. Trimming shortened V by 5 bases and J by 1 base, and 8 bases separated the two germline ends. The CDR3 region has the DNA TGTGCCAGCAGTACCGGTCCGAACACTGAAGCTTTCTTT. This sequence encodes CASSTGPNTEAFF.

The CDR3 sequence: CASALNAGDSNYGYTF. CDR3 bases: TGTGCCAGCGCCTTAAACGCGGGGGACTCCAACTATGGCTACACCTTC. The chain couples TRBV7-8 to TRBJ1-2; maybe TRBD1 (5 bases). V was shortened by 8 bases and J by 2 bases, with 21 bases between the two germline ends. CDR1 is SGHVS, CDR2 FQNEAQ, per germline. This CDR3 is 16 amino acids long.

This chain links TRBV5-1 with TRBJ1-3; 12 nucleotides line up with TRBD1. Germline loops: CDR1 SGHRS, CDR2 YFSETQ. The CDR3 loop spans 17 amino acids. J lost 3 bases, V lost 4 bases, and 8 bases had no gene match. Here the CDR3 reads CASSASGTGGSGNTIYF. As DNA, the CDR3 is TGCGCCAGCAGCGCCTCAGGGACAGGGGGCAGTGGAAACACCATATATTTT.

V and J are TRBV19 and TRBJ1-3; 10 bases are shared with TRBD1. V gave up 8 bases and J gave up 4 bases; unmatched junction bases: 2. Germline V gene lookup returns CDR1 LNHDA and CDR2 SQIVND (reference sequence). The CDR3 spans 13 residues. CDR3 DNA: TGTGCCAGTGGGACAGGGGTCGGAAACACCATATATTTT. Protein sequence: CASGTGVGNTIYF.

This clone was detected once. A junction boundary mismatches the germline segment, possibly from a read error. The gene calls are TRBV5-1 and TRBJ2-7, with D hard to call. This CDR3 is built from 14 residues. The germline V gene encodes CDR1 SGHRS and CDR2 YFSETQ. CDR3 DNA: TGCGCCAGCAGCTTGGGCGGTAGCTCCTACGGGCAGTACTTC. Its protein product is CASSLGGSSYGQYF.